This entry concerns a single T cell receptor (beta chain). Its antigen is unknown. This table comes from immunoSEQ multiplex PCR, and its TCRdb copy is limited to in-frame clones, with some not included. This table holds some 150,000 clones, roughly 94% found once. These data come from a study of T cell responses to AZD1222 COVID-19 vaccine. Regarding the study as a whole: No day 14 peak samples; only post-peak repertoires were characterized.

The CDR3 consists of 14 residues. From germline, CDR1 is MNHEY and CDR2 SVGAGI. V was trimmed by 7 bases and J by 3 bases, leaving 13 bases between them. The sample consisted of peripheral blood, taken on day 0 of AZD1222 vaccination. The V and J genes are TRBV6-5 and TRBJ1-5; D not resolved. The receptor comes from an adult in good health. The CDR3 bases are TGTGCCAGCACCCTGCTCCCAAACAATCAGCCCCAGCATTTT. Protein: CASTLLPNNQPQHF.